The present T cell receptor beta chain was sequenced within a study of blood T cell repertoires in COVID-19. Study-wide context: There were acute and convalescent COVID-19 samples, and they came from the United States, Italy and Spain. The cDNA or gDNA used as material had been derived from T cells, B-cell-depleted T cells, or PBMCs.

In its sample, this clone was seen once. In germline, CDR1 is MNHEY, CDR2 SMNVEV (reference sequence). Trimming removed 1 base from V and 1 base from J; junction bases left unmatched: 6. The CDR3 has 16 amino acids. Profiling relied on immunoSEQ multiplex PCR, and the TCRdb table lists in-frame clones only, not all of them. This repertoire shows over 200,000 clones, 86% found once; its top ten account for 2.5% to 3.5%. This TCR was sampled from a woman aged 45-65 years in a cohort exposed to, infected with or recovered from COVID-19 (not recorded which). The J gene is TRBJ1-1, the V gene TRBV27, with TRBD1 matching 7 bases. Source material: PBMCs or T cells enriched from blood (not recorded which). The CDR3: CASSLFARGSNTEAFF. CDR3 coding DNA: TGTGCCAGCAGTTTATTTGCCAGGGGGTCGAACACTGAAGCTTTCTTT.